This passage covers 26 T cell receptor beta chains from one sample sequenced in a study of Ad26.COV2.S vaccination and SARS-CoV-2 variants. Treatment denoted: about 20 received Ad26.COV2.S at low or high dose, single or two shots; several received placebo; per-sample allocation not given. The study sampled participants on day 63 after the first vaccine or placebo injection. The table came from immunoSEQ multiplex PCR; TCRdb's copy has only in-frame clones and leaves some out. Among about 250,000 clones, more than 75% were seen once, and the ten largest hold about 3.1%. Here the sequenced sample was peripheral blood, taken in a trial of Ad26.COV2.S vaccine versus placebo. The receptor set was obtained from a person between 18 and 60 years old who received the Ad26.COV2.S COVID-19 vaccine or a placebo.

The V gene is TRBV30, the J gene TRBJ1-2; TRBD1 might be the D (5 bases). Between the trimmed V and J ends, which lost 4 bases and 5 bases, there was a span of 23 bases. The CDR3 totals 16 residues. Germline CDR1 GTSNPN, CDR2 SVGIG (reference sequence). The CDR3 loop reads CAWTSRVGGKGYGYTF. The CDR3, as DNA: TGTGCCTGGACCTCACGGGTGGGGGGTAAGGGGTATGGCTACACCTTC.

The CDR3 DNA follows: TGCGCCAGCAGCACGAATAGCGTCTTCTCCTACAATGAGCAGTTCTTC. Translation: CASSTNSVFSYNEQFF. V and J are TRBV5-1 and TRBJ2-1; TRBD2 might be the D (5 bases). The CDR3 sequence is 16 residues long. Germline values: CDR1 SGHRS, CDR2 YFSETQ. V was cut by 4 bases and J by 0 bases, with 14 bases left in between.

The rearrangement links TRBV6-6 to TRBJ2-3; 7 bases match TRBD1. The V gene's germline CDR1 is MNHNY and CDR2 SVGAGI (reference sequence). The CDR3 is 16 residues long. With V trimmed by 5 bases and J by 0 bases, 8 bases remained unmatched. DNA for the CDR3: TGTGCCAGCAGTGGCAACAGGGGAATTAGCACAGATACGCAGTATTTT. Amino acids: CASSGNRGISTDTQYF.

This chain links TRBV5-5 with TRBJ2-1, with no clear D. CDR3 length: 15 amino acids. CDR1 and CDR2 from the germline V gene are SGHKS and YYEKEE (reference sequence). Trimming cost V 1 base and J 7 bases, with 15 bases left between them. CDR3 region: CASSLSAWGSNEQFF. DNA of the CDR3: TGTGCCAGCAGCTTGTCCGCCTGGGGTTCGAATGAGCAGTTCTTC. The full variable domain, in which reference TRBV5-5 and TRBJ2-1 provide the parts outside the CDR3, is DAGVTQSPTHLIKTRGQQVTLRCSPISGHKSVSWYQQVLGQGPQFIFQYYEKEERGRGNFPDRFSARQFPNYSSELNVNALLLGDSALYLCASSLSAWGSNEQFFGPGTRLTVL.

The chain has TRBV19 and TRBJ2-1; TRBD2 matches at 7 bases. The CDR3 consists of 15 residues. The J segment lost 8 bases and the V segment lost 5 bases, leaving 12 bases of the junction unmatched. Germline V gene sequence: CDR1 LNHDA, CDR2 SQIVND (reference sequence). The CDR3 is CASSPLGGRGYEQFF. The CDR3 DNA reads TGTGCCAGTAGTCCCCTCGGAGGGAGGGGCTATGAGCAGTTCTTC.

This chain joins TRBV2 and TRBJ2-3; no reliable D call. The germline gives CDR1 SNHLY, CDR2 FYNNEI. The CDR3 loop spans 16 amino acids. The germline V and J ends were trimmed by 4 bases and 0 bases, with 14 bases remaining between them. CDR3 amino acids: CASSAGLSSSTDTQYF. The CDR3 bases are TGTGCCAGCAGTGCGGGCTTATCGTCTAGCACAGATACGCAGTATTTT. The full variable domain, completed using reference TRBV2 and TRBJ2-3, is EPEVTQTPSHQVTQMGQEVILRCVPISNHLYFYWYRQILGQKVEFLVSFYNNEISEKSEIFDDQFSVERPDGSNFTLKIRSTKLEDSAMYFCASSAGLSSSTDTQYFGPGTRLTVL.

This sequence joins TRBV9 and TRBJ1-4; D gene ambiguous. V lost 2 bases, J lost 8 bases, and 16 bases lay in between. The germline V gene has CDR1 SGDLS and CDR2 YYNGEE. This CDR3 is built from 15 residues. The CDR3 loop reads CASSVQAVLGEKLFF. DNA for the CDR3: TGTGCCAGCAGCGTCCAGGCGGTATTAGGAGAAAAACTGTTTTTT.

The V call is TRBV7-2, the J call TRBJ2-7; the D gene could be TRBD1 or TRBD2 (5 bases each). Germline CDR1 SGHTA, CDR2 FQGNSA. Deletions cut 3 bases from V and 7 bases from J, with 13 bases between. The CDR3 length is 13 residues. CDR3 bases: TGTGCCAGCAGCTTCTTCGGGGCAGAAGAGCAGTACTTC. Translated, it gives CASSFFGAEEQYF.

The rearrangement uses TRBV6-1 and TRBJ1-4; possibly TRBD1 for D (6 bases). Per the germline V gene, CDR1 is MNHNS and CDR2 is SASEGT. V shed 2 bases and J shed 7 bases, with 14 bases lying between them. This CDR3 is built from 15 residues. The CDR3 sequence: CASSERQGRSEKLFF. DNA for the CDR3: TGTGCCAGCAGTGAACGGCAGGGGAGGAGTGAAAAACTGTTTTTT.

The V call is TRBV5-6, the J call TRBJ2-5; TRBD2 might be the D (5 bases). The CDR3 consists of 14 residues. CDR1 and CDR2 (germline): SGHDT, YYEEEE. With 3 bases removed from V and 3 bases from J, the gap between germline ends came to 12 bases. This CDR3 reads CASSSYAGEETQYF. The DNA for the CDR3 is TGTGCCAGCAGCTCTTACGCGGGCGAAGAGACCCAGTACTTC.

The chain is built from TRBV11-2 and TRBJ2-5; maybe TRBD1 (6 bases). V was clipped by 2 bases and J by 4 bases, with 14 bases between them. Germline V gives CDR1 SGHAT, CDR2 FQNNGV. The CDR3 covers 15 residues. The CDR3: CASSLTISGVETQYF. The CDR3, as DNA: TGTGCCAGCAGCTTAACAATCTCAGGGGTAGAGACCCAGTACTTC. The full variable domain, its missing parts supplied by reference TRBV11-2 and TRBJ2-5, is EAGVAQSPRYKIIEKRQSVAFWCNPISGHATLYWYQQILGQGPKLLIQFQNNGVVDDSQLPKDRFSAERLKGVDSTLKIQPAKLEDSAVYLCASSLTISGVETQYFGPGTRLLVL.

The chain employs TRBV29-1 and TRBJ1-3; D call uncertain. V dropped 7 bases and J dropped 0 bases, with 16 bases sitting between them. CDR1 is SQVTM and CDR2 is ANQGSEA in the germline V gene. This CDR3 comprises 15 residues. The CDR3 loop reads CSGTEDANSGNTIYF. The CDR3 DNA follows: TGCAGCGGGACCGAGGACGCTAACTCTGGAAACACCATATATTTT. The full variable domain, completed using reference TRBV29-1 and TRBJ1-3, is SAVISQKPSRDICQRGTSLTIQCQVDSQVTMMFWYRQQPGQSLTLIATANQGSEATYESGFVIDKFPISRPNLTFSTLTVSNMSPEDSSIYLCSGTEDANSGNTIYFGEGSWLTVV.

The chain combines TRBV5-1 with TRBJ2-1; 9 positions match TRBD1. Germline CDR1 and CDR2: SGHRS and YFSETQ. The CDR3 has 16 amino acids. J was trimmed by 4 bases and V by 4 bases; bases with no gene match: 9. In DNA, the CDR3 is TGCGCCAGCAGCCCGGAACAGGGGGCGGGGTACAATGAGCAGTTCTTC. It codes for CASSPEQGAGYNEQFF.

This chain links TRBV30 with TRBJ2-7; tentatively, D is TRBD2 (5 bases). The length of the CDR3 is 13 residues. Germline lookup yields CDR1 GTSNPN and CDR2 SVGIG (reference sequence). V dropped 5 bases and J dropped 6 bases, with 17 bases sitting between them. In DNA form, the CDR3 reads TGTGCCTGGCACCGGGATCCGAGTAGCGAGCAGTACTTC. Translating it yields CAWHRDPSSEQYF.

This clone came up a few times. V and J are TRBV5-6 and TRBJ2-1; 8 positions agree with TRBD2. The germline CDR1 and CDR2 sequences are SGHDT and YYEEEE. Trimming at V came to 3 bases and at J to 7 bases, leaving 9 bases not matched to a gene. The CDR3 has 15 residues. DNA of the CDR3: TGTGCCAGCAGCTGGGAGACGGGAGGGGGGAATGAGCAGTTCTTC. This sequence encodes CASSWETGGGNEQFF.

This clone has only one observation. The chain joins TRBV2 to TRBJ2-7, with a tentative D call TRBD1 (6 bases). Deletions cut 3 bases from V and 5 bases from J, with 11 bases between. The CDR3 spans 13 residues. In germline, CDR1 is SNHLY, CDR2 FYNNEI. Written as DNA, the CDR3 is TGTGCCAGCAGTGAGTGGGGGCAAGACGAGCAGTACTTC. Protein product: CASSEWGQDEQYF.

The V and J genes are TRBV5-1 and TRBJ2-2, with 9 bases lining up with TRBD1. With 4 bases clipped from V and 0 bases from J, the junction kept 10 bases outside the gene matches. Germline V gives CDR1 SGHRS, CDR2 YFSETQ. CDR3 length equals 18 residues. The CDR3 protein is CASSPGQGFLANTGELFF. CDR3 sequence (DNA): TGCGCCAGCAGCCCGGGACAGGGCTTCCTGGCGAACACCGGGGAGCTGTTTTTT.

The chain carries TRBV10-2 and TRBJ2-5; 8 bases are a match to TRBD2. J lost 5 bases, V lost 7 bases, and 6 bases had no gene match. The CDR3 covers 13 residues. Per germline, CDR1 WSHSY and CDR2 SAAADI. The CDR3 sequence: CASKGGGMETQYF. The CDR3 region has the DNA TGCGCCAGCAAGGGCGGGGGGATGGAGACCCAGTACTTC.

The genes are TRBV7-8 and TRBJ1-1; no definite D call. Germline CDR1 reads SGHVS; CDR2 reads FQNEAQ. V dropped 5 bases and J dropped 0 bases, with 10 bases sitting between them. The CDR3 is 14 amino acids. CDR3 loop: CASSRARMNTEAFF. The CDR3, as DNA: TGTGCCAGCAGCCGAGCACGGATGAACACTGAAGCTTTCTTT.

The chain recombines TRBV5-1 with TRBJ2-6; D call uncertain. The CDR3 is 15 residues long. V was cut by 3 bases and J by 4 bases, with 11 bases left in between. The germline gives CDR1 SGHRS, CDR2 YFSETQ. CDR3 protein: CASSSWGIGANVLTF. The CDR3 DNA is TGCGCCAGCAGCTCCTGGGGTATCGGGGCCAACGTCCTGACTTTC.

The CDR3 reads CASSLRQGETSGRGYEQYF. CDR3 DNA sequence: TGCGCCAGCAGCCTCAGACAGGGAGAGACTAGCGGGAGAGGCTACGAGCAGTACTTC. This chain joins TRBV5-1 and TRBJ2-7, with TRBD2 matching over 12 bases. Germline V gives CDR1 SGHRS, CDR2 YFSETQ. V lost 4 bases to trimming and J lost 3 bases; unmatched junction nucleotides: 17. This CDR3 is 19 amino acids long.

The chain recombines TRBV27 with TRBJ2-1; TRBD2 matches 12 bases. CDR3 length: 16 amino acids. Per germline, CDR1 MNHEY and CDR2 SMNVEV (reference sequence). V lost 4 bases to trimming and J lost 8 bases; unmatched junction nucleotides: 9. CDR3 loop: CASSSPSGRADYEQFF. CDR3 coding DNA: TGTGCCAGCAGTTCTCCTAGCGGGAGGGCCGATTATGAGCAGTTCTTC.

DNA of the CDR3: TGCAGTGCTAGTGGTGCCGGGGACGCAACTAATGAAAAACTGTTTTTT. It codes for CSASGAGDATNEKLFF. The chain is built from TRBV20-1 and TRBJ1-4; perhaps TRBD1 as D (5 bases). The CDR3 spans 16 residues. Germline CDR1 is DFQATT and CDR2 is SNEGSKA (reference sequence). The ends were cut back, 3 bases at V and 0 bases at J, with 14 bases in the middle.

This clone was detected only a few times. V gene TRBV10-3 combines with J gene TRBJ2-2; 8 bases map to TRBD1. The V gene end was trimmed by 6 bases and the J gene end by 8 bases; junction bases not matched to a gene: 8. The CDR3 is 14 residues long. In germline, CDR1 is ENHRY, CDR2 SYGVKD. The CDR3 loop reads CAIRGQAASGELFF. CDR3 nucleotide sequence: TGTGCCATCAGGGGACAGGCGGCTTCGGGGGAGCTGTTTTTT.

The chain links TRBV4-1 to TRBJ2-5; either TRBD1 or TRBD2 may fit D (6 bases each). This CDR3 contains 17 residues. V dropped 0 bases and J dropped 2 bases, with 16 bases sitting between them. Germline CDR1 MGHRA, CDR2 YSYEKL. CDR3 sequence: CASSQDAIGGRQETQYF. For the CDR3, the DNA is TGCGCCAGCAGCCAAGATGCCATAGGGGGGCGGCAAGAGACCCAGTACTTC.

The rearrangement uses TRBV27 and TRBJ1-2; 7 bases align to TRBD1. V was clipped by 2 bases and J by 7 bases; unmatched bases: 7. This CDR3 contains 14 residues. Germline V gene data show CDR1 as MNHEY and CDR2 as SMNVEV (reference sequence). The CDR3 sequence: CASSLKGAGFGYTF. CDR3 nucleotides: TGTGCCAGCAGTTTAAAGGGGGCCGGGTTTGGCTACACCTTC.